The 18 T cell receptor beta chains reported below all come from one sample, sequenced in a study of control samples from healthy donors and cancer patients. This table comes from immunoSEQ multiplex PCR, and its TCRdb copy is limited to in-frame clones, with some not included. The repertoire holds 70,000 to 100,000 clones, with 91% as singletons. Material: blood. The source of these receptors is a man aged 50 or older in good health.

This clone has more than one count but fewer than ten. V usage is TRBV7-2 and J usage is TRBJ2-5; D may be TRBD1 (5 bases). The germline gives CDR1 SGHTA, CDR2 FQGNSA. Trimming shortened V by 5 bases and J by 6 bases, and 16 bases separated the two germline ends. This CDR3 spans 14 amino acids. The CDR3 protein is CASSTTALVKTQYF. The CDR3 DNA reads TGTGCCAGCAGCACGACAGCTCTCGTGAAGACCCAGTACTTC.

The chain combines TRBV7-9 with TRBJ1-4; D uncertain. The germline CDR1 and CDR2 sequences are SEHNR and FQNEAQ (reference sequence). The CDR3 length is 15 residues. V was pared by 3 bases and J by 3 bases, with 11 bases between. The CDR3 DNA follows: TGTGCCAGCAGCTTTAGAGGAGAAGCTAATGAAAAACTGTTTTTT. The encoded protein is CASSFRGEANEKLFF.

The gene calls are TRBV3-1 (or the pseudogene TRBV3-2) and TRBJ1-6; 8 bases are shared with TRBD1. The CDR3 is 21 residues long. Trimming took 0 bases from V and 0 from J; bases not matched to a gene: 13. Germline-derived CDR1 and CDR2 are LGHDT and YNNKEL (reference sequence). CDR3 amino acids: CASSQEWAGQEKSSYNSPLHF. The DNA for the CDR3 is TGTGCCAGCAGCCAAGAATGGGCGGGACAGGAAAAGAGCTCCTATAATTCACCCCTCCACTTT.

The genes are TRBV7-2 and TRBJ2-7, with no clear D. CDR1 SGHTA and CDR2 FQGNSA come from the germline V gene. The V end lost 2 bases, the J end lost 5 bases, and 10 bases lay between the germline ends. There are 13 residues in the CDR3. CDR3: CASSLKGSHEQYF. As DNA, the CDR3 is TGTGCCAGCAGCTTAAAAGGGTCCCACGAGCAGTACTTC.

The V and J genes are TRBV7-2 and TRBJ1-5; D is possibly TRBD1 (6 bases). CDR1 SGHTA and CDR2 FQGNSA come from the germline V gene. The CDR3 runs to 13 residues. The V and J ends lost 3 bases and 4 bases respectively, with 7 bases between them. The CDR3 protein is CASSFGQNQPQHF. CDR3 in DNA: TGTGCCAGCAGCTTTGGACAGAATCAGCCCCAGCATTTT.

The V gene is TRBV27, the J gene TRBJ1-2; tentatively, D is TRBD1 (5 bases). The CDR3 contains 13 residues. Germline V gene data show CDR1 as MNHEY and CDR2 as SMNVEV (reference sequence). Trimming pared 5 bases from V and 8 bases from J, leaving 15 bases between. CDR3 nucleotides: TGTGCCAGCAGTACTTCTGGGACCGCCGGCTACACCTTC. Its translation: CASSTSGTAGYTF.

The CDR3 protein is CASSQDLGATYNEQFF. CDR3 coding DNA: TGTGCCAGCAGCCAAGATTTAGGGGCCACCTACAATGAGCAGTTCTTC. V is TRBV3-1 (or the pseudogene TRBV3-2) and J is TRBJ2-1, with a weak D call TRBD1 (5 bases). The germline gives CDR1 LGHDT, CDR2 YNNKEL (reference sequence). The CDR3 extends over 16 amino acids. V lost 0 bases, J lost 2 bases, and 11 bases lay in between.

Note on this clone: This same CDR3 is encoded by further DNA sequences in the sample. The V call is TRBV30, the J call TRBJ1-3; a weak D match, TRBD1 (5 bases). The V and J ends lost 3 bases and 0 bases respectively, with 12 bases between them. This CDR3 has 15 amino acids. CDR1 GTSNPN and CDR2 SVGIG come from the germline V gene (reference sequence). The CDR3 region has the DNA TGTGCCTGGAGCCGGGACTCTGGCTCTGGAAACACCATATATTTT. As protein: CAWSRDSGSGNTIYF.

This clone was seen only once. This rearrangement joins TRBV6-6 to TRBJ1-1; TRBD1 matches at 9 bases. Looked up from germline, CDR1 is MNHNY and CDR2 is SVGAGI (reference sequence). The ends lost 6 bases at V and 7 bases at J; junction bases unmatched: 12. The CDR3 totals 15 residues. The CDR3 spells CASRLPGQGSNEAFF. CDR3 DNA sequence: TGTGCCAGCAGATTACCGGGACAGGGAAGTAATGAAGCTTTCTTT.

The chain couples TRBV11-2 to TRBJ1-4, with D possibly matching TRBD1 (5 bases). V was pared by 4 bases and J by 4 bases, with 16 bases between. This CDR3 contains 16 residues. In germline, CDR1 is SGHAT, CDR2 FQNNGV. The CDR3: CASSYGQLRLNEKLFF. The CDR3 region has the DNA TGTGCCAGCAGCTATGGACAACTGAGACTTAATGAAAAACTGTTTTTT.

V is TRBV28 and J is TRBJ1-6, with 10 nucleotides matching TRBD1. The V and J ends lost 4 bases and 7 bases, in that order; junction bases with no gene match: 7. CDR1 is MDHEN, CDR2 SYDVKM, per germline. CDR3 size: 16 residues. The CDR3 is CASSSAMDRGNSPLHF. In DNA, the CDR3 is TGTGCCAGCAGTTCCGCCATGGACAGGGGGAATTCACCCCTCCACTTT. The complete variable domain, with remaining parts taken from reference TRBV28 and TRBJ1-6, reads DVKVTQSSRYLVKRTGEKVFLECVQDMDHENMFWYRQDPGLGLRLIYFSYDVKMKEKGDIPEGYSVSREKKERFSLILESASTNQTSMYLCASSSAMDRGNSPLHFGNGTRLTVT.

The chain combines TRBV13 with TRBJ1-1, with 12 bases matching TRBD1. Germline V gene lookup returns CDR1 PRHDT and CDR2 FYEKMQ (reference sequence). This CDR3 has 18 amino acids. V gave up 5 bases and J gave up 5 bases; unmatched junction bases: 15. This CDR3 reads CASSQRRDRGRGRTEAFF. CDR3 sequence (DNA): TGTGCCAGCAGCCAAAGGAGGGACAGGGGGCGGGGTAGGACTGAAGCTTTCTTT.

This chain joins TRBV9 and TRBJ1-2; 10 bases map to TRBD1. CDR3 length: 15 residues. J was trimmed by 8 bases and V by 3 bases; bases with no gene match: 10. Germline lookup yields CDR1 SGDLS and CDR2 YYNGEE. CDR3 protein: CASSGRDRGISGYTF. In DNA, the CDR3 is TGTGCCAGCAGCGGAAGGGACAGGGGAATATCAGGCTACACCTTC.

The V gene is TRBV6-5, the J gene TRBJ1-4; D gene unclear. Germline V gives CDR1 MNHEY, CDR2 SVGAGI. This CDR3 is 14 amino acids long. Trimming stripped 7 bases from V and 2 bases from J, with 11 bases between. CDR3 loop: CASKSGLTNEKLFF. The CDR3, as DNA: TGTGCCAGCAAGAGTGGGTTGACTAATGAAAAACTGTTTTTT.

The chain carries TRBV6-2 or TRBV6-3 and TRBJ1-5, with 7 bases aligning to TRBD1. Germline V gives CDR1 MNHEY, CDR2 SVGEGT. The V and J ends lost 6 bases and 3 bases, in that order; junction bases with no gene match: 8. The CDR3 is 15 residues long. CDR3 nucleotide sequence: TGTGCCAGCAGCCCCAGACAGGGTTACAATCAGCCCCAGCATTTT. Protein product: CASSPRQGYNQPQHF.

The sample holds one count of this clone. J is TRBJ2-2 and V is TRBV27, with D possibly being TRBD1 (5 bases). CDR1 MNHEY and CDR2 SMNVEV come from the germline V gene (reference sequence). The CDR3 extends over 14 amino acids. The germline V and J ends were trimmed by 4 bases and 4 bases, with 10 bases remaining between them. CDR3: CASSSQGFTGELFF. For the CDR3, the DNA is TGTGCCAGCAGTTCGCAGGGATTCACCGGGGAGCTGTTTTTT.

V is TRBV2 and J is TRBJ1-1; 8 bases are a match to TRBD1. The germline V gene encodes CDR1 SNHLY and CDR2 FYNNEI. Unmatched junction bases numbered 3, after V lost 5 bases and J lost 1 base. This CDR3 contains 14 residues. The chain's CDR3 is CASSSTGGNTEAFF. The CDR3 bases are TGTGCCAGCAGTTCCACAGGGGGGAACACTGAAGCTTTCTTT.

The rearrangement links TRBV5-1 to TRBJ2-1; 9 nucleotides agree with TRBD2. CDR1 is SGHRS, CDR2 YFSETQ, per germline. V lost 0 bases and J lost 15; bases outside the gene matches: 4. The CDR3 totals 12 residues. The CDR3 sequence is CASSLAGTSSFF. The CDR3 bases are TGCGCCAGCAGCTTGGCCGGGACTAGCTCGTTCTTC.